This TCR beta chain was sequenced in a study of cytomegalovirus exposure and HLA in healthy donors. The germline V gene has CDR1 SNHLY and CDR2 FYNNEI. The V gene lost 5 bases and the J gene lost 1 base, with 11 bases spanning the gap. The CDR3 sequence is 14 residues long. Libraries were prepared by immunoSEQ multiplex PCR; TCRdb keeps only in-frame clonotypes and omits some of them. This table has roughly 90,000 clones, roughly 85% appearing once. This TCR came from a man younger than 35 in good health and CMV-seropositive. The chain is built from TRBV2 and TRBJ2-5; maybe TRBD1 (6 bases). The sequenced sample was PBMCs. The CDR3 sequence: CASSSRQAQETQYF. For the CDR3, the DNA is TGTGCCAGCAGTTCTCGACAGGCCCAAGAGACCCAGTACTTC.